This T cell receptor (beta chain) was captured by sequencing in a study of CD8 T cells in ankylosing spondylitis. Notes on the study in general: Clones linked with disease were CD8+ and fairly uncommon in the peripheral blood.

By quantitative 5'-RACE with molecular barcodes, the TCR beta libraries were made. TCRdb recomputed calls from the 5' RACE reads with MiXCR, one row per CDR3 protein. In the table there are some 240,000 distinct CDR3 sequences, 15% to 20% of which are singletons. This clonotype was detected a few times. Its target is unknown. CDR1 SGHTA and CDR2 FQGNSA come from the germline V gene. This CDR3 spans 14 amino acids. The V gene lost 3 bases and the J gene lost 0 bases, with 9 bases spanning the gap. Specimen: blood, either unsorted or a sorted T cell fraction (not recorded which). The TCR sequence derives from a male donor with ankylosing spondylitis or in good health (not recorded which). The chain links TRBV7-2 to TRBJ2-7; D is unresolved. CDR3 in DNA: TGTGCCAGCAGCTTCCAGAAAAGCTCCTACGAGCAGTACTTC. It specifies CASSFQKSSYEQYF.